This T cell receptor (beta chain) comes out of a study of OX40 agonist ivuxolimab in advanced cancers. In terms of the full investigation: The costimulatory receptor OX40 (CD134) was targeted by ivuxolimab, a fully human IgG2 agonistic monoclonal antibody. Intravenous ivuxolimab was administered to patients every 2 weeks at six dose levels: 0.01, 0.1, 0.3, 1.5, 3 and 10 mg/kg. Of the approximately 54 patients in dose escalation, some 20 had hepatocellular carcinoma, about 15 had melanoma, 9 had renal cell carcinoma and 9 had head and neck cancer. In the dose-escalation cohort, 65% to 85% of patients were male, and the mean age was around 65 years with a range of roughly 20 to 85. Prior anti-PD-1, anti-PD-L1 or anti-CTLA-4 therapy was permitted, and checkpoint inhibitors had been received by about 36% of dose-escalation patients. Partial responses occurred in three dose-escalation patients: two with cutaneous melanoma and one with hepatocellular carcinoma. The point of sequencing TCRbeta in the periphery was to test whether ivuxolimab changed TCR sequence diversity and drove clonal T-cell expansion. The paper describes the monotherapy dose-escalation part (N = 52 patients) of the phase I trial of ivuxolimab.

CDR1 and CDR2 are read off the germline V gene as MGHRA and YSYEKL. The CDR3 runs 15 residues from the cysteine to the phenylalanine. The entry retains the CDR3 DNA only, 45 bases that are in frame from base 1. Compared with germline, V lacks 1 base and J lacks 7 bases; bases without a gene match: 7. What the work shows at the level of the full study, not this receptor alone: In partial responders in the 0.1-3.0 mg/kg groups, normalized peripheral clonal expansion was found to be among the lowest, especially among CD8+ T cells. At doses from 0.1 to 3.0 mg/kg, clonal expansion was seen in both CD4+ and CD8+ blood T cells between baseline and week 6. Low levels of normalized T-cell clonal expansion were also seen in some patients who did not respond. On average, CD8+ T cells showed more expanded clones than CD4+ T cells after ivuxolimab. The antigen specificity of the clonally expanded peripheral T cells was not determined.

To sequence the TCRbeta CDR3 region, genomic DNA was isolated from the sorted cells. The immunoSEQ Assay was used to sequence the TCRbeta CDR3 regions. This immuneACCESS table, as held by TCRdb, lists in-frame sequences with V and J called but not all clones. Of the missing ones, under half trace to an unresolved V gene in checked studies; the others have no known cause. In all, the sample holds 35,000 to 50,000 clones, and roughly 90% of those were seen once. Jointly, the top ten make up around 1.1% of the sample. The trial excluded patients who had a history of autoimmune disease or who were on systemic immunosuppression. Peripheral blood for TCR sequencing was collected from all dose cohorts at baseline, on cycle 4 day 1, and on cycle 7 day 1. The samples were drawn from a first-in-human, open-label, multicenter phase I dose-escalation trial of ivuxolimab. Adults with locally advanced or metastatic melanoma, renal cell, hepatocellular, or head and neck squamous cell carcinoma were enrolled in the trial. CD4+ and CD8+ T cells were sorted separately from peripheral blood before TCR sequencing.

Details on this clone: The antigen it recognizes is unknown. No base quality values were provided; no much bigger clone lies one nucleotide off.

Sequences were derived from CD4+ or CD8+ T cells sorted from blood, sampled in a trial of the OX40 agonist ivuxolimab. The receptor comes from an adult with an advanced solid tumor such as melanoma, head and neck, liver or kidney cancer. The rearranged segments are TRBV4-1 and TRBJ2-3, and 8 junctional nucleotides match TRBD2. The sequence in DNA is TGCGCCAGCAGCCAAGGGCTAGCGGGCGGTTATACGCAGTATTTT. Its amino acids are CASSQGLAGGYTQYF.